A single sample gave rise to the 23 T cell receptor beta chains below, sequenced in a study of blood T cell repertoires in COVID-19. The protocol was immunoSEQ multiplex PCR, while the TCRdb copy is restricted to in-frame clones and leaves out a portion. The top ten clones hold roughly 1% of a sample with 160,000 or so clones, about 85% of them seen once. Input material: peripheral blood. These receptors all come from a man aged 40-55 years with acute or convalescent COVID-19.

J is TRBJ1-1 and V is TRBV2; 8 bases line up with TRBD1. The CDR3 spans 15 residues. V lost 6 bases to trimming and J lost 2 bases; unmatched junction nucleotides: 8. Looked up from germline, CDR1 is SNHLY and CDR2 is FYNNEI. CDR3: CASRGEDRANTEAFF. CDR3 nucleotides: TGTGCCAGCAGGGGAGAGGACAGGGCAAACACTGAAGCTTTCTTT.

This chain connects TRBV6-5 to TRBJ1-1, with 9 bases identical to TRBD1. V was pared by 5 bases and J by 7 bases, with 8 bases of the junction left unmatched. The CDR3 spans 14 residues. The germline V gene has CDR1 MNHEY and CDR2 SVGAGI. CDR3: CASSITQGASEAFF. In DNA, the CDR3 is TGTGCCAGCAGTATAACACAGGGGGCAAGTGAAGCTTTCTTT.

The chain joins TRBV7-8 to TRBJ2-3; TRBD2 matches 7 bases. There are 14 residues in the CDR3. The ends lost 5 bases at V and 3 bases at J; junction bases unmatched: 5. Germline loops: CDR1 SGHVS, CDR2 FQNEAQ. The CDR3 region is CASSPRGKTDTQYF. CDR3 nucleotides: TGTGCCAGCAGCCCGCGGGGGAAAACAGATACGCAGTATTTT.

The genes are TRBV2 and TRBJ2-1; D call uncertain. In germline, CDR1 is SNHLY, CDR2 FYNNEI. Trimming removed 8 bases from V and 6 bases from J, with 14 bases in between. The CDR3 sequence is 13 residues long. The DNA for the CDR3 is TGTGCCAGCGCTTCGGTTAACTCCAATGAGCAGTTCTTC. It encodes CASASVNSNEQFF. Combining the CDR3 with reference TRBV2 and TRBJ2-1 gives the whole variable domain EPEVTQTPSHQVTQMGQEVILRCVPISNHLYFYWYRQILGQKVEFLVSFYNNEISEKSEIFDDQFSVERPDGSNFTLKIRSTKLEDSAMYFCASASVNSNEQFFGPGTRLTVL.

The rearrangement joins TRBV30 to TRBJ2-2, with 8 bases lining up with TRBD1. Trimming removed 2 bases from V and 5 bases from J; junction bases left unmatched: 7. The CDR3 runs 15 residues. The germline CDR1 and CDR2 sequences are GTSNPN and SVGIG (reference sequence). The CDR3 is CAWSLRQGSTGELFF. The CDR3 DNA reads as TGTGCCTGGAGTCTACGACAGGGGTCTACCGGGGAGCTGTTTTTT. The full variable domain, completed using reference TRBV30 and TRBJ2-2, is SQTIHQWPATLVQPVGSPLSLECTVEGTSNPNLYWYRQAAGRGLQLLFYSVGIGQISSEVPQNLSASRPQDRQFILSSKKLLLSDSGFYLCAWSLRQGSTGELFFGEGSRLTVL.

The rearrangement links TRBV25-1 to TRBJ1-4; D is unresolved. This CDR3 region has 15 residues. V was trimmed by 2 bases and J by 6 bases, leaving 13 bases between them. Per germline, CDR1 MGHDK and CDR2 SYGVNS. The CDR3: CASSEAGVLDEKLFF. DNA for the CDR3: TGTGCCAGCAGTGAAGCGGGCGTCCTAGATGAAAAACTGTTTTTT.

The chain has TRBV6-6 and TRBJ1-2; D call uncertain. Germline loops: CDR1 MNHNY, CDR2 SVGAGI (reference sequence). The CDR3 is made up of 13 amino acids. The V gene lost 7 bases and the J gene lost 8 bases, with 17 bases spanning the gap. CDR3 DNA sequence: TGTGCCAGCACCCCGACGGGTGTAAGGGGCTACACCTTC. This gives the protein CASTPTGVRGYTF.

The chain links TRBV28 to TRBJ1-1; D may be TRBD1 (5 bases). Germline V CDR1 and CDR2: MDHEN, SYDVKM. This CDR3 has 15 residues. V gave up 7 bases and J gave up 1 base, with 16 bases separating them. Here the CDR3 reads CASKGAETANTEAFF. CDR3 sequence (DNA): TGTGCCAGCAAAGGTGCGGAGACAGCGAACACTGAAGCTTTCTTT.

This clone appeared a single time. The V gene is TRBV11-2, the J gene TRBJ1-3; no clear D gene. Germline V lookup: CDR1 SGHAT, CDR2 FQNNGV. Trimming left V 5 bases short and J 4 bases short, with 12 bases between. This CDR3 region has 14 residues. The CDR3 here is CASSLPGTGNTIYF. DNA for the CDR3: TGTGCCAGCAGCCTCCCAGGAACAGGAAACACCATATATTTT. The full variable domain, in which reference TRBV11-2 and TRBJ1-3 provide the parts outside the CDR3, is EAGVAQSPRYKIIEKRQSVAFWCNPISGHATLYWYQQILGQGPKLLIQFQNNGVVDDSQLPKDRFSAERLKGVDSTLKIQPAKLEDSAVYLCASSLPGTGNTIYFGEGSWLTVV.

The rearrangement joins TRBV6-5 to TRBJ2-2; TRBD1 aligns across 9 bases. The length of the CDR3 is 15 residues. Germline V gene lookup returns CDR1 MNHEY and CDR2 SVGAGI. The V gene end was trimmed by 6 bases and the J gene end by 4 bases; junction bases not matched to a gene: 6. The CDR3 region is CASSPNRGLTGELFF. As DNA, the CDR3 is TGTGCCAGCAGCCCAAACAGGGGGCTCACCGGGGAGCTGTTTTTT.

This rearrangement joins TRBV6-4 to TRBJ2-3, with TRBD2 matching over 9 bases. Germline V gene data show CDR1 as MRHNA and CDR2 as SNTAGT. With V trimmed by 3 bases and J by 6 bases, 7 bases remained unmatched. There are 15 residues in the CDR3. DNA for the CDR3: TGTGCCAGCAGTGAGCTAGCGGGGTCTATCGATACGCAGTATTTT. Translation gives CASSELAGSIDTQYF.

In its sample, this clone was seen once. V and J are TRBV11-2 and TRBJ2-7; no definite D call. V was pared by 1 base and J by 2 bases, with 12 bases between. The CDR3 spans 15 residues. Germline lookup yields CDR1 SGHAT and CDR2 FQNNGV. CDR3 amino acids: CASSLGDLPPYEQYF. CDR3 sequence (DNA): TGTGCCAGCAGCTTAGGAGATCTTCCGCCCTACGAGCAGTACTTC. The full variable domain, completed using reference TRBV11-2 and TRBJ2-7, is EAGVAQSPRYKIIEKRQSVAFWCNPISGHATLYWYQQILGQGPKLLIQFQNNGVVDDSQLPKDRFSAERLKGVDSTLKIQPAKLEDSAVYLCASSLGDLPPYEQYFGPGTRLTVT.

The rearrangement uses TRBV5-4 and TRBJ2-3; D possibly corresponds to TRBD2 (6 bases). CDR3 size: 14 residues. Germline V lookup: CDR1 SGHNT, CDR2 YYREEE (reference sequence). With 0 bases removed from V and 5 bases from J, the gap between germline ends came to 10 bases. The CDR3 DNA sequence: TGTGCCAGCAGCTTGGAGAGGGGAGGAGATACGCAGTATTTT. It yields the protein CASSLERGGDTQYF. The complete variable domain, with remaining parts taken from reference TRBV5-4 and TRBJ2-3, reads ETGVTQSPTHLIKTRGQQVTLRCSSQSGHNTVSWYQQALGQGPQFIFQYYREEENGRGNFPPRFSGLQFPNYSSELNVNALELDDSALYLCASSLERGGDTQYFGPGTRLTVL.

The chain couples TRBV5-1 to TRBJ1-4; 8 bases line up with TRBD1. Looked up from germline, CDR1 is SGHRS and CDR2 is YFSETQ. Trimming removed 4 bases from V and 1 base from J; junction bases left unmatched: 3. This CDR3 is built from 15 residues. The CDR3 DNA is TGCGCCAGCAGCCAAGGACAGGGAACTAATGAAAAACTGTTTTTT. Amino acid sequence: CASSQGQGTNEKLFF.

This chain links TRBV19 with TRBJ2-3; 9 bases map to TRBD2. CDR1 is LNHDA and CDR2 is SQIVND in the germline V gene (reference sequence). The CDR3 length is 16 residues. J lost 5 bases, V lost 1 base, and 7 bases had no gene match. The CDR3 DNA follows: TGTGCCAGTAGTATAGCAGGGACTAGCCCACAAGATACGCAGTATTTT. Translating it yields CASSIAGTSPQDTQYF.

V gene TRBV7-2 combines with J gene TRBJ1-5; D gene uncertain. CDR1 is SGHTA and CDR2 is FQGNSA in the germline V gene. This CDR3 spans 12 amino acids. V lost 5 bases and J lost 7, with 9 bases in between. CDR3 nucleotide sequence: TGTGCCAGCAGCCCTCCGGGACAGCCCCAGCATTTT. As protein: CASSPPGQPQHF.

This clone appeared a few times. The junction shows a germline mismatch at one end, possibly a read error. This chain uses TRBV3-1 (or the pseudogene TRBV3-2) with TRBJ1-2; D ambiguous. The CDR3 spans 13 residues. Germline V gene lookup returns CDR1 LGHDT and CDR2 YNNKEL (reference sequence). In DNA, the CDR3 is TGTGCCAGCAGTCAAGACCGGGCGGGGGGCTACACCTTC. It specifies CASSQDRAGGYTF.

This clone is a singleton in its sample. The rearrangement joins TRBV7-8 to TRBJ1-1; 10 bases are a match to TRBD1. This CDR3 is 14 amino acids long. Germline V gives CDR1 SGHVS, CDR2 FQNEAQ. V lost 1 base to trimming and J lost 7 bases; unmatched junction nucleotides: 3. The CDR3 protein is CASSLGGQGLEAFF. The CDR3 DNA reads TGTGCCAGCAGCTTAGGGGGACAGGGGCTTGAAGCTTTCTTT.

V gene TRBV5-6 combines with J gene TRBJ1-3; 9 bases are shared with TRBD1. Germline values: CDR1 SGHDT, CDR2 YYEEEE. V lost 4 bases, J lost 8 bases, and 10 bases stayed unmatched. CDR3 length: 15 residues. CDR3 amino acids: CASSRGTGRRDTIYF. The CDR3 DNA reads as TGTGCCAGCAGCCGAGGGACAGGGAGAAGGGACACCATATATTTT.

The chain couples TRBV21-1 to TRBJ2-2; the DNA was not compared with TRBD1, the D call given in the table. TRBV21-1 is a pseudogene. The length of the CDR3 is 16 residues. The CDR3 loop is CASSKEGQGNTGELFF. The CDR3 nucleotides are TGTGCCAGCAGCAAAGAGGGACAGGGCAACACCGGGGAGCTGTTTTTT.

This chain joins TRBV7-2 and TRBJ1-2, with D perhaps TRBD1 (6 bases). There are 15 residues in the CDR3. CDR1 SGHTA and CDR2 FQGNSA come from the germline V gene. With 4 bases removed from V and 7 bases from J, the gap between germline ends came to 19 bases. CDR3 nucleotides: TGTGCCAGCAGCTCGGGACAATTTGGGCCCTCTGGCTACACCTTC. Protein: CASSSGQFGPSGYTF.

The genes are TRBV10-2 and TRBJ2-2, with unresolved D. Between the trimmed V and J ends, which lost 0 bases and 6 bases, there was a span of 5 bases. This CDR3 spans 13 amino acids. Germline CDR1 and CDR2: WSHSY and SAAADI. CDR3 sequence (DNA): TGCGCCAGCAGTGAGTCAACAGCCGGGGAGCTGTTTTTT. As protein: CASSESTAGELFF.

The chain combines TRBV7-2 with TRBJ2-7; 9 positions agree with TRBD1. CDR3 length equals 14 residues. V shed 3 bases, J shed 5 bases, and the junction held 5 bases outside the gene matches. In germline, CDR1 is SGHTA, CDR2 FQGNSA. Here the CDR3 DNA reads TGTGCCAGCAGCTTTACAGGGGGCTTTGACGAGCAGTACTTC. Its protein is CASSFTGGFDEQYF.